The sample holds many counts of the clone carrying this T cell receptor (beta chain). Its antigen is not identified. TCR beta cDNA libraries had unique molecular identifiers. MiXCR was run by TCRdb on the PCR reads, yielding one entry per CDR3 protein. The sample holds 400,000 to 500,000 distinct CDR3 sequences, approximately 37% seen once. This sample is drawn from a study of post-analysis software for immune sequencing data. Study findings and constraints: Four or five TRBV segments were more frequent in patients than controls; TRBV5-6, TRBV5-1 and TRBV20-1 belonged to this group.

Germline-derived CDR1 and CDR2 are MNHNS and SASEGT. There are 12 residues in the CDR3. The V end lost 3 bases, the J end lost 9 bases, and 11 bases lay between the germline ends. The rearrangement uses TRBV6-1 and TRBJ1-2, with D perhaps matching TRBD1 (5 bases). This TCR came from a girl aged 2 to 10 with multiple sclerosis. What was sequenced was blood. CDR3 sequence reads: CASSEGRESYTF. The DNA of the CDR3 is TGTGCCAGCAGTGAGGGCAGGGAGAGCTACACCTTC.